These T cell receptor beta chains were read from a single sample in a study of shared clonotypes between healthy human individuals. Profiling relied on immunoSEQ multiplex PCR, and the TCRdb table lists in-frame clones only, not all of them. The table includes over 2 million clones, 85% to 95% detected once. The sequenced sample consisted of naive CD4+ T cells from PBMCs. The receptors here all came from a young man in good health. Some clones in this sample may be carry-over from other donors' samples. Both conserved end residues are part of each CDR3. D genes are given only for firm matches. Not all rows give a size; the values are once, few, many and, for expanded clones, a class.

d_call	clone_size	v_call	j_call	cdr3_nt	cdr3_aa
NA	NA	TRBV7-9	TRBJ1-1	TGTGCCAGCAGCTTTCAGGGAAGCACTGAAGCTTTCTTT	CASSFQGSTEAFF
TRBD1	NA	TRBV6-1	TRBJ1-2	TGTGCCAGCAGTGAAGGGACAGGGGGCTATGGCTACACCTTC	CASSEGTGGYGYTF
NA	NA	TRBV6-5	TRBJ1-5	TGTGCCAGCAGTTCACAGGATAATCAGCCCCAGCATTTT	CASSSQDNQPQHF
NA	NA	TRBV28	TRBJ1-5	TGTGCCAGCAGATCGGAGCAGGGTGGTCAGCCCCAGCATTTT	CASRSEQGGQPQHF
NA	NA	TRBV18	TRBJ2-3	TGTGCCAGCTCACCGCGGGTAGGGCGCACAGATACGCAGTATTTT	CASSPRVGRTDTQYF
TRBD1	NA	TRBV5-1	TRBJ2-1	TGCGCCAGCAGCACCTCGACAGGGGGCAATGAGCAGTTCTTC	CASSTSTGGNEQFF
NA	NA	TRBV5-1	TRBJ1-3	TGCGCCAGCAGCTTAGACGGTTACTCTGGAAACACCATATATTTT	CASSLDGYSGNTIYF
NA	NA	TRBV29-1	TRBJ1-5	TGCAGCGTTGCCGGCGGGTTTAGCAATCAGCCCCAGCATTTT	CSVAGGFSNQPQHF
NA	NA	TRBV6-1	TRBJ2-4	TGTGCCAGCAGTGAGCAGGGTTCAAAAAACATTCAGTACTTC	CASSEQGSKNIQYF
NA	NA	TRBV6-1	TRBJ1-4	TGTGCCAGCAGTGCCCGACGGAGCGTTCCAGCAACTAATGAAAAACTGTTTTTT	CASSARRSVPATNEKLFF
TRBD1	NA	TRBV28	TRBJ1-4	TGTGCCAGCACGACTAGACAGGGTATGAACGAAAAACTGTTTTTT	CASTTRQGMNEKLFF
TRBD1	NA	TRBV28	TRBJ1-1	TGTGCCAGCAGTTCCCTCGGACAGGGTCCCGACACTGAAGCTTTCTTT	CASSSLGQGPDTEAFF
NA	NA	TRBV28	TRBJ1-5	TGTGCCAGCAGGGGGGAGAGTCAGCCCCAGCATTTT	CASRGESQPQHF
TRBD1	once	TRBV7-2	TRBJ2-4	TGTGCCAGCAGCCCTGACAGGGCAGACATTCAGTACTTC	CASSPDRADIQYF
TRBD1	NA	TRBV5-8	TRBJ1-3	TGTGCCAGCAGTCGGGACAGCCGGAGGGGAAACACCATATATTTT	CASSRDSRRGNTIYF
NA	NA	TRBV28	TRBJ1-4	TGTGCCAGCAACTATCTCAGGGGAGCTTACGAAAAACTGTTTTTT	CASNYLRGAYEKLFF
TRBD2	NA	TRBV15	TRBJ2-3	TGTGCCACCAGCAGACTAGCGGGGGCGGATACGCAGTATTTT	CATSRLAGADTQYF
TRBD2	NA	TRBV7-2	TRBJ2-7	TGTGCCAGCAGCTTAGCTATACTTCTAGCGGGAGGCCGCGAGCAGTACTTC	CASSLAILLAGGREQYF
NA	NA	TRBV7-2	TRBJ1-4	TGTGCCAGCAGCTTAGAAATCGTCTGGGGCGCCGGGGAACTGTTTTTT	CASSLEIVWGAGELFF
NA	NA	TRBV6-1	TRBJ1-1	TGTGCCAGCCGAGTGGGGACGAACACTGAAGCTTTCTTT	CASRVGTNTEAFF